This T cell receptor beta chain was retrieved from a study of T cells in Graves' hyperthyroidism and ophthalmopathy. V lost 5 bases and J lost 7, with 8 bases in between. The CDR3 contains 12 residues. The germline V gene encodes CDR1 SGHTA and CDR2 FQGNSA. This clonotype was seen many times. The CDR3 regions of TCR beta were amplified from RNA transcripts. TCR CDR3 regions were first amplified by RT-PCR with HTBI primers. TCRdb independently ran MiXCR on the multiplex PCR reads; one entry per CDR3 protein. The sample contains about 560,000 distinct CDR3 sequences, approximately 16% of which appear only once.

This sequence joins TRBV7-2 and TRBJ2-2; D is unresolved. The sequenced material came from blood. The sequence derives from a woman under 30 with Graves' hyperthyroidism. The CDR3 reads CASSPSVGELFF. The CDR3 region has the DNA TGTGCCAGCAGCCCGTCGGTCGGGGAGCTGTTTTTT.